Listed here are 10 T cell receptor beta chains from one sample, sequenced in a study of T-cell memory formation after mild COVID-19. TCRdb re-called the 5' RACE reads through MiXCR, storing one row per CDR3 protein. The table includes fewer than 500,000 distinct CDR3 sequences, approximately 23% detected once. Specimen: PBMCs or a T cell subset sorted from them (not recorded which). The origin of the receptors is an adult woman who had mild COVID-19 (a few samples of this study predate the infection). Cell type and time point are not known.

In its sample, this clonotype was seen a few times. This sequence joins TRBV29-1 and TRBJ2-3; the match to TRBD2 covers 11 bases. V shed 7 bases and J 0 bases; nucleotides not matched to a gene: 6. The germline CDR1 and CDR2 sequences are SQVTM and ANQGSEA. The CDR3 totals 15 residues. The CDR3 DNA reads TGCAGCGCTAGCGGGGGGTCCTCTAGCACAGATACGCAGTATTTT. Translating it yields CSASGGSSSTDTQYF.

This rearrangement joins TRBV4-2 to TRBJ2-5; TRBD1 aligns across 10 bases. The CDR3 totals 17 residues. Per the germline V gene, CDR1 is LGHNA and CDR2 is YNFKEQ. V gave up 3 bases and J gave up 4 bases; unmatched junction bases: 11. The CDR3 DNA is TGTGCCAGCAGCCAGATCCGGGACAGGGGACGACGAGAGACCCAGTACTTC. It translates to CASSQIRDRGRRETQYF.

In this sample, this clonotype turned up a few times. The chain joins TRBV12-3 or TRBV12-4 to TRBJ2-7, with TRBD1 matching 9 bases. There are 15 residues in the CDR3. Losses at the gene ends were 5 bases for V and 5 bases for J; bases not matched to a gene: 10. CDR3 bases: TGTGCCAGCAGTCCCCACGGGACAGGGATGAACGAGCAGTACTTC. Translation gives CASSPHGTGMNEQYF.

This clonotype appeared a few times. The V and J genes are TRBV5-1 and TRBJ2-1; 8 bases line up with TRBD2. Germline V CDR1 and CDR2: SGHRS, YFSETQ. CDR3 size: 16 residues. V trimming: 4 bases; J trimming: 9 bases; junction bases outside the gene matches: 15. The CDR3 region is CASSQFKDGGGSEQFF. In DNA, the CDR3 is TGCGCCAGCAGCCAATTCAAGGATGGCGGGGGGTCTGAGCAGTTCTTC.

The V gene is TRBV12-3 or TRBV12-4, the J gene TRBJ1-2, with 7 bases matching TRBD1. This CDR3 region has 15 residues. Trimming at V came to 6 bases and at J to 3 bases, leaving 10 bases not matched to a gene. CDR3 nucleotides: TGTGCCAGCAGCCCAACCGGGACAGCACACTATGGCTACACCTTC. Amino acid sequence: CASSPTGTAHYGYTF.

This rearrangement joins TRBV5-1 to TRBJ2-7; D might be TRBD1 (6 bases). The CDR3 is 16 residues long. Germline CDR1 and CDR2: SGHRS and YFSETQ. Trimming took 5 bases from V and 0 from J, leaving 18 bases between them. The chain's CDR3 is CASSRLAGQPSYEQYF. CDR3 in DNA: TGCGCCAGCAGTCGCCTCGCCGGACAGCCCTCCTACGAGCAGTACTTC.

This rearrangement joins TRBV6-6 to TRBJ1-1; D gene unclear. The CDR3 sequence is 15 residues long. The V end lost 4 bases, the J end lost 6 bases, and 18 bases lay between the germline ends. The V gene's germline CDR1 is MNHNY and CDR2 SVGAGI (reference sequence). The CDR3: CASSFLTRPGSEAFF. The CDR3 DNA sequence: TGTGCCAGCAGTTTCCTCACCAGACCCGGCTCTGAAGCTTTCTTT.

The CDR3 region is CASSLAGRGSEQYF. The CDR3 DNA sequence: TGTGCCAGCAGCTTAGCGGGACGGGGGAGCGAGCAGTACTTC. The V and J genes are TRBV7-2 and TRBJ2-7; tentatively, D is TRBD2 (6 bases). Germline V lookup: CDR1 SGHTA, CDR2 FQGNSA. Trimming shortened V by 0 bases and J by 6 bases, and 12 bases separated the two germline ends. This CDR3 spans 14 amino acids.

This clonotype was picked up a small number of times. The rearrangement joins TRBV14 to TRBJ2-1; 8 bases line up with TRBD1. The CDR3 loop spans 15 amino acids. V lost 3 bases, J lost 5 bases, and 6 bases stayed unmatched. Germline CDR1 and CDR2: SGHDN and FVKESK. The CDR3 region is CASSHRRGLNNEQFF. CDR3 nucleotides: TGTGCCAGCAGCCACCGCAGGGGGCTTAACAATGAGCAGTTCTTC. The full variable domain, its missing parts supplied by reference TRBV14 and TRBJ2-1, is EAGVTQFPSHSVIEKGQTVTLRCDPISGHDNLYWYRRVMGKEIKFLLHFVKESKQDESGMPNNRFLAERTGGTYSTLKVQPAELEDSGVYFCASSHRRGLNNEQFFGPGTRLTVL.

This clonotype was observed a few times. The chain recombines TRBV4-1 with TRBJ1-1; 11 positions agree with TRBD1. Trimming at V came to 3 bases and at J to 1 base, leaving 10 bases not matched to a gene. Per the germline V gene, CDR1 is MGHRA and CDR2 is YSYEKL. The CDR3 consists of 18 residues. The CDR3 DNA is TGCGCCAGCAGCCACCTGCCGGGACAGGGGGTAGGGAACACTGAAGCTTTCTTT. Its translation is CASSHLPGQGVGNTEAFF.